These T cell receptor beta chains were read from a single sample in a study of blood T cell repertoires in COVID-19. Profiling relied on immunoSEQ multiplex PCR, and the TCRdb table lists in-frame clones only, not all of them. Of fewer than 250,000 clones listed, over 80% are singletons. Sequenced: peripheral blood. The origin of the receptors is a woman aged 55-75 years with active or convalescent COVID-19. CDR3s include the opening cysteine and the closing phenylalanine or tryptophan. D genes are given only for firm matches.

d_gene: TRBD1
j_gene: TRBJ1-5
v_gene: TRBV18
CDR3aa: CASSPGTAPYSNQPQHF

d_gene: NA
j_gene: TRBJ1-2
v_gene: TRBV4-1
CDR3aa: CASSQESQQPYGYTF

d_gene: NA
j_gene: TRBJ1-2
v_gene: TRBV13
CDR3aa: CASSPRQLRGGYTF

d_gene: NA
j_gene: TRBJ1-5
v_gene: TRBV6-6
CDR3aa: CASTATGGNQPQHF

d_gene: NA
j_gene: TRBJ2-2
v_gene: TRBV11-2
CDR3aa: CASSLGRGNGELFF

d_gene: TRBD2
j_gene: TRBJ2-5
v_gene: TRBV5-6
CDR3aa: CASSPARGLAETQYF

d_gene: TRBD1
j_gene: TRBJ1-1
v_gene: TRBV7-8
CDR3aa: CASSFRDRPMNTEAFF

d_gene: NA
j_gene: TRBJ2-6
v_gene: TRBV2
CDR3aa: CASSFTGAGANVLTF

d_gene: TRBD1
j_gene: TRBJ2-1
v_gene: TRBV10-2
CDR3aa: CASSEQSPGQGANEQFF

d_gene: NA
j_gene: TRBJ2-3
v_gene: TRBV7-9
CDR3aa: CASSLGSGSTDTQYF

d_gene: NA
j_gene: TRBJ1-2
v_gene: TRBV7-8
CDR3aa: CASSLDREGYTF

d_gene: NA
j_gene: TRBJ2-7
v_gene: TRBV5-6
CDR3aa: CASSLVPRLDWFEYEQYF

d_gene: TRBD2
j_gene: TRBJ2-7
v_gene: TRBV11-2
CDR3aa: CASSFRGASGRVGEQYF

d_gene: TRBD2
j_gene: TRBJ2-3
v_gene: TRBV29-1
CDR3aa: CSVPGTSGPGVRTDTQYF

d_gene: NA
j_gene: TRBJ2-2
v_gene: TRBV5-1
CDR3aa: CASSYSSSATGELFF

d_gene: NA
j_gene: TRBJ1-1
v_gene: TRBV20-1
CDR3aa: CSASFYSEAFF

d_gene: TRBD2
j_gene: TRBJ2-1
v_gene: TRBV29-1
CDR3aa: CSARGNEQFF

d_gene: TRBD1
j_gene: TRBJ1-5
v_gene: TRBV5-5
CDR3aa: CASSPGQGIEPQHF

d_gene: TRBD1
j_gene: TRBJ1-2
v_gene: TRBV16
CDR3aa: CASSQSQGDYGYTF

d_gene: NA
j_gene: TRBJ2-4
v_gene: TRBV5-6
CDR3aa: CASSFTENIQYF

d_gene: TRBD1
j_gene: TRBJ2-2
v_gene: TRBV11-1
CDR3aa: CASSPPGQGTGELFF

d_gene: NA
j_gene: TRBJ2-6
v_gene: TRBV9
CDR3aa: CASSVGGGGGANVLTF

d_gene: NA
j_gene: TRBJ2-1
v_gene: TRBV18
CDR3aa: CASSQDENRAWRFF

d_gene: TRBD1
j_gene: TRBJ1-5
v_gene: TRBV6-1
CDR3aa: CASSATDRGGNQPQHF

d_gene: NA
j_gene: TRBJ1-6
v_gene: TRBV3-1/TRBV3-2
CDR3aa: CASSQVSGRTPLHF